This T cell receptor beta chain derives from a study of response to subunit inactivated influenza vaccine. TCRdb re-called the RT-PCR reads through MiXCR, storing one row per CDR3 protein. The repertoire includes hundreds of thousands of distinct CDR3 sequences, less than 20% of them detected once, and about a tenth sits in the top ten. The source is a man aged 50 to 60 who received an inactivated influenza vaccine. Material: PBMCs from blood, obtained more than 4 days after vaccination.

CDR3 in amino acids: CSASQSGETQYF. CDR3 DNA sequence: TGCAGTGCTAGTCAGTCTGGGGAGACCCAGTACTTC. The J gene is TRBJ2-5, the V gene TRBV20-1; D is unresolved. The CDR3 totals 12 residues. Per germline, CDR1 DFQATT and CDR2 SNEGSKA (reference sequence). V was clipped by 3 bases and J by 5 bases, with 10 bases between them.